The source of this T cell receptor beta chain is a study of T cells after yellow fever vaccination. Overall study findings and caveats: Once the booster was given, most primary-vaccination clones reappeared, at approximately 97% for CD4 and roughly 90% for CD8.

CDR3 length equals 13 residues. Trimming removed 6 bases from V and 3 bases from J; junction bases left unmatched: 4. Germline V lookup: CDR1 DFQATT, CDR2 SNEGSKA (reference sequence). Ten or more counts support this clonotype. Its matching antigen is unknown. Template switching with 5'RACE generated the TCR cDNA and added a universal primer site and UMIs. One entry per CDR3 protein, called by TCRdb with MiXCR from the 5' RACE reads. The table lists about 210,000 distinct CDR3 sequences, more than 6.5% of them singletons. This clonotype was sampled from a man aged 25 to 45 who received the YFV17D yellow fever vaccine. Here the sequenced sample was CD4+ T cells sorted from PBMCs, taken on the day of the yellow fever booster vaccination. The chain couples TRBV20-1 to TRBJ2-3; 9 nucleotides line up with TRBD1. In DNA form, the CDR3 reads TGCAGTGCCCCGACAGGGGGGACAGATACGCAGTATTTT. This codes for CSAPTGGTDTQYF.